This record covers a single T cell receptor (beta chain). In this sample, this clone turned up once. The target of this receptor is not known. No base qualities exist here, and no much larger clone lies one base off it. The cohort comprised fewer than 750 healthy bone marrow donors. All cohort members were sampled while nominally healthy, although unrecorded immune exposures were likely present. The donor tested CMV seronegative and was one of the 352 seronegative cohort members. Every donor gave a peripheral blood sample, and the peripheral blood mononuclear cells from that sample were used for TCR beta sequencing. Genomic DNA extraction from the blood cell samples was performed with the Qiagen DNeasy Blood Extraction Kit. These data originate in a study of cytomegalovirus exposure and HLA in healthy donors (dated by TCRdb to 2015 to 2018). Concerning the study at large: In an earlier analysis of fewer than 750 of the donors, 250 to 350 Gb of sequence data and 95 million to 130 million unique TCR beta sequences from 180 million or so T cells were reported. An early release covering 550 to 700 HLA-typed donors comprised 300 to 350 gigabases of sequencing data and approximately 85 million unique TCR sequences. Of the 350 to 450 genotyped donors, 81% fell in the genetic ancestry cluster associated with self-reported Caucasian donors. The aim of the study was to test whether cataloging public T cell receptors could identify signatures of past pathogen exposure. Using immunosequencing, the study profiled T cell repertoires from 550 to 750 subjects and related those repertoires to cytomegalovirus serostatus. Along with the roughly 700-subject first cohort, a separate validation cohort of over a hundred different subjects was used. To predict cytomegalovirus infection status, the study combined high-throughput TCR immunosequencing, statistical association of individual TCRs with disease status, and machine learning. A later analysis re-examined previously published TCR beta repertoires from several hundred donors and added high-resolution HLA genotyping to investigate patterns of TCR occurrence. Rather than drawing on any new phenotypic data, the later analysis identified candidate immune exposures from TCR beta sequences and the way those sequences occurred across donors. To decide whether each TCR beta V gene segment behaved as functional or pseudogenic, an earlier analysis of over 500 of the donors relied on high-throughput TCR beta sequencing. Donor age, sex, ethnicity and CMV serostatus were collected together with the repertoire data. In a later genetic analysis, genome-wide SNP genotypes for about three fifths of the 666 donors were used, and that subset was treated as a discovery cohort. All discovery cohort repertoires had been generated using a single sequencing platform. HLA typing included class I and class II loci at four-digit resolution. The number of typed donors differed by locus: roughly 620-630 for A, B, C, DRB1 and DQB1; approximately 540 for DQA1; 600 to 610 for DPA1; and around 490 for DPB1. Roughly five DR-DQ haplotypes were handled as single units for association and clustering because linkage in the cohort was strong. On average, around 240,000 unique TCR beta nucleotide sequences were sequenced per donor among 350 to 400 genotyped donors of the cohort, with roughly 18% of those sequences being non-productive.

The library was prepared using the immunoSEQ multiplex PCR assay. For the multiplex PCR, a mixture combining 60 forward primers for TCR Vbeta segments and 13 reverse primers for TCR Jbeta segments was used. A multiplex PCR assay on genomic DNA amplified the CDR3 region of rearranged TCR beta genes. The amplified TCR beta libraries were sequenced on the Illumina HiSeq System as 87-base-pair reads. Processing in the source paper ran as follows. A later analysis counted tens of millions of unique TCR beta chains across the 550 to 800 repertoires, and roughly 11 million of these chains were shared by at least two donors. To remove PCR and sequencing errors, raw reads were error-corrected and collapsed into unique sequences using a nearest-neighbor algorithm that merged closely related sequences. V, D and J gene segments were assigned by aligning CDR3 sequences to IMGT reference sequences. For a sequence to be retained, a match of at least six nucleotides was required to both a V gene segment and a J gene segment. A rearrangement counted as productive if the CDR3 had no stop codons and remained in frame with V and J, and every other rearrangement counted as non-productive. CDR3 was defined according to IMGT convention as the region running from the second conserved V-encoded cysteine to the conserved J-encoded phenylalanine. Sequences without an unambiguous match to a single V gene segment were excluded from the earlier analysis of almost 600 of the donors. In an earlier analysis of 500 to 750 of the donors, V segments were called functional above 56.7% productive rearrangements and were called segregating when the between-donor standard deviation exceeded 5%. To diagnose cytomegalovirus status from the catalog of TCR beta chain sequences, a statistical classification framework was built. In a later analysis, TCR nucleotide sequences were compared against IMGT/GENE-DB human TR gene sequences so that V and J genes could be assigned. The TCRdist pipeline was used in a later analysis to assign CDR3 sequences and most-parsimonious VDJ recombination scenarios. In a later analysis, each TCR beta chain was defined by its CDR3 amino acid sequence together with its V-gene family, and reads without a unique V-gene family were excluded. In a later analysis, several hundred highly shared, low-generation-probability nucleotide sequences were removed to address suspected cross-contamination and a sequencing artifact. For each public chain, a later analysis derived a clonal expansion index from normalized ranks of inferred template counts within each repertoire. In a later analysis, generation probabilities were computed using a VDJ recombination model fitted to out-of-frame rearrangements, and the results were checked against IGoR. Hypergeometric tests were used in a later analysis to score TCR-TCR, TCR-HLA and TCR-CMV co-occurrence, with a repertoire-size bias correction applied to the TCR pairs. In a later analysis, false discovery rates were estimated by permuting HLA or CMV assignments 20 times. In a later analysis, co-occurring TCRs were grouped using DBSCAN, and TCRdist sequence similarity was added for clustering within HLA-allele-positive subsets. Repertoires with fewer than 30,000 or more than 120,000 public chains were left out of co-occurrence clustering, as were about 5 repertoires with anomalous nucleotide sharing. TCRdb limited this immuneACCESS table to in-frame rearrangements with V and J called. A share of clones is missing; checked studies link under half to unresolved V genes, and the rest is unexplained. V and J calls plus clone size are reproduced from that table; the DNA served to infer D and trimming. Within this sample are about 100,000 clones, with roughly 75% of them counted one time only. Clones ranked in the top ten supply around 1.5% of the sample.

What the study reported, not specific to this receptor: In an earlier analysis of several hundred of the donors, most TCR beta V segments were observed in productive rearrangements about 87% or about 30% of the time, broadly matching IMGT annotations. Most TCR sequences were observed very rarely across donors, whereas some public TCRs were present in many individuals. Assigning TCR associations to individual alleles was difficult when HLA alleles, especially DR and DQ, strongly co-occurred. According to a later genetic analysis, donors in an Asian-associated ancestry cluster had fewer N-insertions in productive TCRs than the approximately 650-donor mean. An association between a missense DCLRE1C variant and V-gene and J-gene trimming of TCR beta chains was found in a later genetic analysis and replicated in an independent cohort. A later analysis associated 15,000 to 20,000 TCR beta sequences with specific HLA alleles at a false discovery rate of 0.05. According to the authors, the approach could potentially be generalized to other disease states and immunological phenotypes. Because some donors lacked HLA typing at each locus, the association tests relied only on the typed subset. In a later analysis, TCR association rates were found to vary across HLA loci, with the most associated TCRs seen for DRB1 alleles and the fewest for HLA-C alleles. The sequencing pipeline was judged likely to have produced a cluster of highly shared sequence variants as a technical artifact. This cohort had only TCR beta chains sequenced, and the lack of alpha or paired-chain data limited which features could be detected. A further reported finding was that TCR beta sequences accurately predicted the HLA-A and HLA-B alleles for most subjects in the first cohort. In a later analysis, HLA-associated TCR beta chains were found to be more clonally expanded and to have lower generation probabilities than equally common non-associated chains. The classifier was reported to diagnose cytomegalovirus status with high specificity and sensitivity in both the original cohort and the validation cohort. Several of the top co-occurrence clusters appeared to be linked to parvovirus B19, influenza, CMV and Epstein-Barr virus, according to a later analysis. For the cohort, immune exposure information was limited to CMV serostatus. The study listed over 150 TCR beta chains as associated with cytomegalovirus. In a later analysis, most CMV-associated TCR beta chains were found to appear HLA-restricted, with HLA associations seemingly driven largely by CMV exposure. Linkage disequilibrium might explain the correlated functional status among segregating V segments, but an unknown experimental factor could not be excluded. Presence/absence analyses assumed roughly uniform sequencing depth across donors, an assumption that may not hold. Over 15 rarely observed V segments, including chromosome 9 orphons, were excluded from the earlier analysis of some 590 of the donors because counts were too low. In vitro tests confirmed that a few of the cytomegalovirus-associated TCR beta chains recognize cytomegalovirus antigens.

This clonotype was sampled from a woman aged 40 to 55 in good health and CMV-seronegative. Sequencing was carried out using PBMCs.

The CDR3 here reads CASSFPKTSYGYTF. The sequenced DNA: TGTGCCAGCAGTTTTCCCAAAACGAGCTATGGCTACACCTTC. This chain is built from TRBV28 and TRBJ1-2; confidence is insufficient to name the D gene. CDR1 MDHEN and CDR2 SYDVKM are derived from the germline V gene. V is clipped by 3 bases and J by 4 bases, and the sequence between their germline boundaries is 12 bases long. Including the terminal cysteine and phenylalanine, the CDR3 comprises 14 residues. The DNA shown is the 42-base CDR3, in frame from base 1.